This note documents a single T cell receptor beta chain sequence. In the original processing: Quantification of nucleated cells was approximated via reference gene primer amplification. The protocol was immunoSEQ multiplex PCR, while the TCRdb copy is restricted to in-frame clones and leaves out a portion. Clone size and V and J calls were adopted from that table, with D and trimming inferred from the DNA. Of about 310,000 clones listed, roughly 84% are singletons. This sample is drawn from a study of blood T cell repertoires in COVID-19. The CDR3 covers 15 residues. The rearrangement joins TRBV21-1 to TRBJ1-1; TRBD1 is taken as the D call from the table, unchecked against the DNA. TRBV21-1 is a pseudogene locus. This receptor was identified in a man between 45 and 60 years old with active or convalescent COVID-19. The sample taken for sequencing was peripheral blood. The CDR3 loop reads CASSKAQASNTEAFF. CDR3 nucleotides: TGTGCCAGCAGCAAAGCGCAGGCCTCGAACACTGAAGCTTTCTTT.